The 9 T cell receptor beta chains below all came from one sample that was sequenced in a study of T cells in Graves' hyperthyroidism and ophthalmopathy. Amplification of TCR beta CDR3 regions was performed using RNA transcripts as template. HTBI primers drove first-round RT-PCR of the TCR CDR3. TCRdb reprocessed the multiplex PCR reads via MiXCR and lists one record per CDR3 protein. The sample has more than 500,000 distinct CDR3 sequences; about 16% are singletons. Sequencing was done on a sample of blood. The receptor set was obtained from a woman aged 25 to 39 with Graves' ophthalmopathy.

V usage is TRBV6-1 and J usage is TRBJ1-5; 9 bases line up with TRBD1. Germline lookup yields CDR1 MNHNS and CDR2 SASEGT. The J segment lost 2 bases and the V segment lost 6 bases, leaving 5 bases of the junction unmatched. This CDR3 region has 15 residues. DNA of the CDR3: TGTGCCAGCAGCAAACAGGGGGCGGGCAATCAGCCCCAGCATTTT. Translating it yields CASSKQGAGNQPQHF.

CDR3 protein: CASSLGPRELSYEQYF. CDR3 bases: TGTGCCAGCAGCTTAGGGCCGCGGGAGCTTTCCTACGAGCAGTACTTC. The chain recombines TRBV7-2 with TRBJ2-7, with 7 bases that match TRBD2. The CDR3 spans 16 residues. Looked up from germline, CDR1 is SGHTA and CDR2 is FQGNSA. V shed 1 base, J shed 1 base, and the junction held 7 bases outside the gene matches. The full variable domain, in which reference TRBV7-2 and TRBJ2-7 provide the parts outside the CDR3, is GAGVSQSPSNKVTEKGKDVELRCDPISGHTALYWYRQSLGQGLEFLIYFQGNSAPDKSGLPSDRFSAERTGGSVSTLTIQRTQQEDSAVYLCASSLGPRELSYEQYFGPGTRLTVT.

This clonotype was detected many times. The rearrangement links TRBV3-1 to TRBJ2-7; TRBD2 is a possible D gene (5 bases). The germline gives CDR1 LGHDT, CDR2 YNNKEL (reference sequence). The V gene lost 3 bases and the J gene lost 7 bases, with 13 bases spanning the gap. CDR3 size: 13 residues. The DNA for the CDR3 is TGTGCCAGCAGCCATAAGGACTGGCGGGAGCAGTACTTC. It encodes CASSHKDWREQYF.

This clonotype was detected only a few times. The chain carries TRBV4-2 and TRBJ2-3, with 7 bases that match TRBD2. CDR1 and CDR2 (germline): LGHNA, YNFKEQ. The V gene end was trimmed by 1 base and the J gene end by 4 bases; junction bases not matched to a gene: 5. CDR3 size: 15 residues. The DNA for the CDR3 is TGTGCCAGCAGCCAAGGGGACTACTTCTCAGATACGCAGTATTTT. It encodes CASSQGDYFSDTQYF.

This clonotype has only a few counts. The chain recombines TRBV6-2 or TRBV6-3 with TRBJ2-3; a weak D match, TRBD2 (6 bases). V lost 6 bases, J lost 8 bases, and 18 bases lay in between. In germline, CDR1 is MNHEY, CDR2 SVGEGT. The CDR3 consists of 14 residues. Here the CDR3 DNA reads TGTGCCAGCAGACGGGACTCTGGCCGTATTACGCAGTATTTT. Its protein is CASRRDSGRITQYF.

This clonotype was picked up many times. The chain couples TRBV30 to TRBJ2-7; a possible D gene is TRBD2 (5 bases). The CDR3 has 14 amino acids. The germline V gene has CDR1 GTSNPN and CDR2 SVGIG (reference sequence). V lost 3 bases, J lost 4 bases, and 16 bases lay in between. The chain's CDR3 is CAWSPLEGVYEQYF. The CDR3 DNA reads TGTGCCTGGAGCCCTCTAGAGGGTGTGTACGAGCAGTACTTC.

This clonotype was seen at least ten times. The rearrangement uses TRBV7-6 and TRBJ2-7; TRBD1 agrees at 10 bases. Germline CDR1 is SGHVS and CDR2 is FNYEAQ. CDR3 length: 15 amino acids. After removal of 1 base from V and 7 bases from J, the junction contained 7 bases not matched to a gene. The CDR3 DNA follows: TGTGCCAGCAGCTTAGGGGGACAGGGGCCTGTGGAGCAGTACTTC. It yields the protein CASSLGGQGPVEQYF.

This clonotype appeared a few times. The chain carries TRBV20-1 and TRBJ2-7; no definite D call. This CDR3 comprises 13 residues. Per the germline V gene, CDR1 is DFQATT and CDR2 is SNEGSKA (reference sequence). The ends were cut back, 3 bases at V and 0 bases at J, with 9 bases in the middle. The CDR3 spells CSASPDRSYEQYF. CDR3 nucleotide sequence: TGCAGTGCTAGTCCGGACCGCTCCTACGAGCAGTACTTC.

This chain joins TRBV7-2 and TRBJ1-5; D unclear. This CDR3 spans 15 amino acids. Germline V CDR1 and CDR2: SGHTA, FQGNSA. Trimming took 1 base from V and 3 from J, leaving 10 bases between them. The CDR3 sequence: CASSLVGSDNQPQHF. DNA for the CDR3: TGTGCCAGCAGCTTAGTCGGGTCAGACAATCAGCCCCAGCATTTT.